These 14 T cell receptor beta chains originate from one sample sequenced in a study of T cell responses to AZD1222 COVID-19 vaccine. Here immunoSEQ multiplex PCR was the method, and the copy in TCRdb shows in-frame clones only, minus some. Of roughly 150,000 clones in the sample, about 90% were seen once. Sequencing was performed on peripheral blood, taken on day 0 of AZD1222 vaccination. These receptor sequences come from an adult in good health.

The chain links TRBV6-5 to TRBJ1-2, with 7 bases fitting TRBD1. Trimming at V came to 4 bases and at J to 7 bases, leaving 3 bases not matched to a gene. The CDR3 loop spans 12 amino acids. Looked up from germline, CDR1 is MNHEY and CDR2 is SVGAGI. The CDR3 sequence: CASSFDRVGYTF. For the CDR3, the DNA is TGTGCCAGCAGTTTTGACAGGGTTGGCTACACCTTC.

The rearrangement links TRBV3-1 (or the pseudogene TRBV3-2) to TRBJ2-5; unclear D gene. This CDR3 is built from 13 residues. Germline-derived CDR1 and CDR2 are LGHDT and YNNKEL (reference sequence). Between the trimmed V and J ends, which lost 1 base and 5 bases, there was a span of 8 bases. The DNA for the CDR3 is TGTGCCAGCAGCCAAGCCCATGGTGAGACCCAGTACTTC. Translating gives CASSQAHGETQYF.

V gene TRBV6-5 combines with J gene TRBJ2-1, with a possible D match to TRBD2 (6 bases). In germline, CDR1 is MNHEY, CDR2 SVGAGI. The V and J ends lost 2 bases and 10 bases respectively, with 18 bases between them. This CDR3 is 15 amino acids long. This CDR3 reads CASSYEGFAGGEQFF. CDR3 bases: TGTGCCAGCAGTTACGAGGGGTTCGCTGGAGGGGAGCAGTTCTTC.

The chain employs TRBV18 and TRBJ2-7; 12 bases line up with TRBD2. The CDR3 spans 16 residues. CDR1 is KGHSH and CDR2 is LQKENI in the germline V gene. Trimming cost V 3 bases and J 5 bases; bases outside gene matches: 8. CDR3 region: CASSPHPRLAGDEQYF. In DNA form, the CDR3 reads TGTGCCAGCTCACCGCACCCCAGACTAGCGGGAGACGAGCAGTACTTC.

The CDR3 sequence is CASSSRDRGRQAEKLFF. The DNA for the CDR3 is TGTGCCAGCAGTTCCCGGGACAGGGGGCGCCAGGCTGAAAAACTGTTTTTT. The chain employs TRBV28 and TRBJ1-4; 12 bases fit TRBD1. J was trimmed by 7 bases and V by 4 bases; bases with no gene match: 10. Per the germline V gene, CDR1 is MDHEN and CDR2 is SYDVKM. CDR3 size: 17 residues.

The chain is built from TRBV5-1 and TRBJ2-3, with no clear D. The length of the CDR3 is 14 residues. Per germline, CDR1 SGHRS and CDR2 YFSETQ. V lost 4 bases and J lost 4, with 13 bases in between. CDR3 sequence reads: CASSPGPSADTQYF. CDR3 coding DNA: TGCGCCAGCAGCCCGGGCCCTTCGGCAGATACGCAGTATTTT.

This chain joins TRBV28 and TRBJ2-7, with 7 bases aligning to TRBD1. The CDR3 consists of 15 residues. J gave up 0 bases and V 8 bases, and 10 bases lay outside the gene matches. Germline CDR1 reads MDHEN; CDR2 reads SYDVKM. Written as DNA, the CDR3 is TGTGCCAGCCAAGGGGGCGGGCGTAGCTCCTACGAGCAGTACTTC. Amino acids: CASQGGGRSSYEQYF.

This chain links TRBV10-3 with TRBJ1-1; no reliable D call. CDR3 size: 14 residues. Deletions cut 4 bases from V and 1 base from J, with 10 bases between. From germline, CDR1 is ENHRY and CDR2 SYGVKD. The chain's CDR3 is CAISGAEKNTEAFF. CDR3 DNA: TGTGCCATCAGTGGGGCTGAGAAGAACACTGAAGCTTTCTTT.

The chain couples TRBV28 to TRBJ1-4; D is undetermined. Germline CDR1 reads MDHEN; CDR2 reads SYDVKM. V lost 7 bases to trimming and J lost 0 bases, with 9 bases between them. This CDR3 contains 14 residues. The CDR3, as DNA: TGTGCCAGCAACCGGATTGCAACTAATGAAAAACTGTTTTTT. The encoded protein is CASNRIATNEKLFF.

The CDR3 coding sequence is TGTGCCAGTAGTCCCGCAGGGCTTGGCTACACCTTC. Translation: CASSPAGLGYTF. The chain couples TRBV19 to TRBJ1-2; a weak D match, TRBD1 (5 bases). The germline V gene encodes CDR1 LNHDA and CDR2 SQIVND (reference sequence). Trimming took 5 bases from V and 7 from J, leaving 11 bases between them. The CDR3 spans 12 residues.

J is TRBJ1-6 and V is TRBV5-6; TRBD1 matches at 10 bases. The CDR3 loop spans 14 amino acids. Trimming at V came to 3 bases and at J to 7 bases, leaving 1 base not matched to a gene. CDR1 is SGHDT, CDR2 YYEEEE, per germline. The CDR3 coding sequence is TGTGCCAGCAGCTCGGGACAGGGGAATTCACCCCTCCACTTT. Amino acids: CASSSGQGNSPLHF.

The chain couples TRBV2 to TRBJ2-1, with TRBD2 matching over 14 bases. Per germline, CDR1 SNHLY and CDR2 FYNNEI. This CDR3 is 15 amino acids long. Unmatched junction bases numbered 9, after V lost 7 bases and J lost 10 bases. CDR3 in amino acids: CASMGTSGSLSEQFF. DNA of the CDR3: TGTGCCAGCATGGGGACTAGCGGGAGTTTATCGGAGCAGTTCTTC.

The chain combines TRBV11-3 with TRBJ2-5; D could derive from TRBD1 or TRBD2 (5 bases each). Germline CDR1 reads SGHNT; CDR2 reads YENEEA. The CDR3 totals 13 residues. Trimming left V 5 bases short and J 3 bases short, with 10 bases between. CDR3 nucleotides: TGTGCCAGCAGCCACGGGGCTGAAGAGACCCAGTACTTC. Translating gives CASSHGAEETQYF. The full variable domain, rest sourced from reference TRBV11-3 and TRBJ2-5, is EAGVVQSPRYKIIEKKQPVAFWCNPISGHNTLYWYLQNLGQGPELLIRYENEEAVDDSQLPKDRFSAERLKGVDSTLKIQPAELGDSAVYLCASSHGAEETQYFGPGTRLLVL.

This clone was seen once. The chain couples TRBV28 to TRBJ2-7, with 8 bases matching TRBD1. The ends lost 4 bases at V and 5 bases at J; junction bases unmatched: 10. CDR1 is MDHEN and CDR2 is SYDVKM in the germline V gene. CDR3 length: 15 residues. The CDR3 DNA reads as TGTGCCAGCAGTTACCGGGACAGGTCCATCCACGAGCAGTACTTC. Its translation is CASSYRDRSIHEQYF.